This TCR beta chain was documented in a study of cytomegalovirus exposure and HLA in healthy donors. This CDR3 spans 14 amino acids. Germline values: CDR1 MNHEY, CDR2 SMNVEV (reference sequence). V shed 2 bases and J 4 bases; nucleotides not matched to a gene: 2. Primers for the PCR totalled 60 Vbeta and 13 Jbeta. Profiled with immunoSEQ multiplex PCR; TCRdb holds only in-frame clones, not every one. The repertoire consists of around 130,000 clones, with approximately 85% occurring once and the leading ten covering approximately 1.7%. The rearrangement joins TRBV27 to TRBJ1-5; 7 nucleotides line up with TRBD1. Specimen: PBMCs. This receptor was obtained from a boy aged 5-17 years in good health and CMV-seronegative. The CDR3 loop reads CASSLNRGNQPQHF. The CDR3 nucleotides are TGTGCCAGCAGTTTAAACAGGGGAAATCAGCCCCAGCATTTT.